This T cell receptor beta chain is from a study of blood T cell repertoires in COVID-19. Method: immunoSEQ multiplex PCR; TCRdb's copy keeps in-frame clones and lacks some. The sample carries nearly 350,000 clones, about 90% recorded once. The CDR3 length is 16 residues. Trimming pared 0 bases from V and 0 bases from J, leaving 9 bases between. The germline gives CDR1 SGHVS, CDR2 FQNEAQ. The sample comprised peripheral blood. The genes are TRBV7-8 and TRBJ2-1, with a tentative D call TRBD2 (6 bases). The clonotype originates from a woman aged 50 to 65 with COVID-19, enrolled during active disease. The chain's CDR3 is CASSLAEGSSYNEQFF. DNA for the CDR3: TGTGCCAGCAGCTTAGCGGAGGGCAGCTCCTACAATGAGCAGTTCTTC.